Ten or more counts support the clone carrying this TCR beta chain. The V end was cut by 1 base, the J end by 3 bases, with 10 bases between. The V gene's germline CDR1 is LGHNA and CDR2 YSLEER. The CDR3 is made up of 15 amino acids. This sample was included in a study of molecular identifiers for immune sequencing clone quantification. TCRdb re-derived calls from the PCR reads in MiXCR, one entry per CDR3 protein. Here the sample spans around 460,000 distinct CDR3 sequences, about a fifth being singletons. The receptor's source is a human donor in good health. Some libraries in this study had Jurkat cell RNA spiked in. The specimen sequenced was naive CD8+ T cells from blood, with Jurkat cell RNA spiked in. The sample's subset: FACS-sorted CD8+CD4-CCR7+CD45RA+ naive T cells. The chain combines TRBV4-3 with TRBJ1-3; D remains ambiguous. Written as DNA, the CDR3 is TGCGCCAGCAGCCAAGTCCAAGGAGATGGAAACACCATATATTTT. It encodes CASSQVQGDGNTIYF.